The 21 T cell receptor beta chains given below trace back to one sample, sequenced in a study of control samples from healthy donors and cancer patients. TCRdb's table, derived via immunoSEQ multiplex PCR, lists solely in-frame clones and lacks some. Among roughly 25,000 clones, under 95% were seen once, and the ten largest hold about an eighth. The sequenced sample consisted of PBMCs. The receptors shown here come from a man between 50 and 59 years old with lung cancer.

The chain employs TRBV24-1 and TRBJ2-5, with D possibly being TRBD2 (7 bases). Germline CDR1 reads KGHDR; CDR2 reads SFDVKD. The ends were cut back, 0 bases at V and 1 base at J, with 20 bases in the middle. The CDR3 contains 19 residues. CDR3 bases: TGTGCCACCAGTGATTTGCCGCAAGGGGGGGCCCCTATCCAAGAGACCCAGTACTTC. Residues: CATSDLPQGGAPIQETQYF.

The chain has TRBV19 and TRBJ1-2, with D unclear. The CDR3 is made up of 16 amino acids. The V end was cut by 6 bases, the J end by 0 bases, with 17 bases between. The germline V gene has CDR1 LNHDA and CDR2 SQIVND (reference sequence). The CDR3 spells CASSPFQRSSNYGYTF. The CDR3 DNA follows: TGTGCCAGTAGCCCATTCCAGAGATCTTCTAACTATGGCTACACCTTC.

The V call is TRBV19, the J call TRBJ2-3; possible D gene TRBD2, 5 bases. The germline V gene encodes CDR1 LNHDA and CDR2 SQIVND (reference sequence). V lost 3 bases and J 1 base, leaving 11 bases between the germline ends. The CDR3 consists of 15 residues. The CDR3 loop is CASSIRAERTDTQYF. CDR3 in DNA: TGTGCCAGTAGTATTAGAGCGGAACGCACAGATACGCAGTATTTT.

The chain has TRBV6-2 or TRBV6-3 and TRBJ2-3; D is uncertain. This CDR3 has 14 residues. With 3 bases removed from V and 0 bases from J, the gap between germline ends came to 7 bases. The germline gives CDR1 MNHEY, CDR2 SVGEGT. CDR3 loop: CASSYRRSTDTQYF. CDR3 nucleotides: TGTGCCAGCAGTTATCGGCGGAGCACAGATACGCAGTATTTT.

The CDR3 region has the DNA TGTGCCAGCAGTTCGGGACTCGGGAAGGGCTACACCTTC. Its protein is CASSSGLGKGYTF. The gene calls are TRBV12-3 or TRBV12-4 and TRBJ1-2; D perhaps matches TRBD1 (5 bases). V lost 4 bases and J lost 8, with 14 bases in between. The CDR3 has 13 residues.

The rearrangement links TRBV7-2 to TRBJ1-5; 7 bases match TRBD1. The CDR3 runs 15 residues. The germline CDR1 and CDR2 sequences are SGHTA and FQGNSA. Trimming at V came to 1 base and at J to 6 bases, leaving 6 bases not matched to a gene. The chain's CDR3 is CASSLGNRGGQPQHF. Written as DNA, the CDR3 is TGTGCCAGCAGCTTAGGGAACAGGGGAGGTCAGCCCCAGCATTTT.

CDR3 coding DNA: TGTGCCAGTAGCCACTATGGGGGACAGGGGTCTAAGCCCCAGCATTTT. Translating it yields CASSHYGGQGSKPQHF. The rearrangement links TRBV19 to TRBJ1-5, with 10 nucleotides matching TRBD1. Germline V lookup: CDR1 LNHDA, CDR2 SQIVND (reference sequence). This CDR3 has 16 amino acids. After removal of 6 bases from V and 8 bases from J, the junction contained 13 bases not matched to a gene.

The rearrangement joins TRBV5-1 to TRBJ1-6; TRBD1 is a possible D gene (6 bases). This CDR3 has 17 residues. V lost 4 bases and J 6 bases, leaving 20 bases between the germline ends. Per the germline V gene, CDR1 is SGHRS and CDR2 is YFSETQ. This CDR3 is CASSPELSDSLNSPLHF. CDR3 DNA: TGCGCCAGCAGCCCGGAACTGTCGGACAGCCTTAATTCACCCCTCCACTTT.

The rearrangement joins TRBV19 to TRBJ1-2; no clear D. Germline V gene data show CDR1 as LNHDA and CDR2 as SQIVND (reference sequence). The ends were cut back, 3 bases at V and 8 bases at J, with 19 bases in the middle. CDR3 length: 15 amino acids. CDR3 sequence: CASSIGLVSLLGYTF. The CDR3 DNA reads as TGTGCCAGTAGTATCGGTCTGGTGTCGTTGTTGGGCTACACCTTC. Filled out from reference TRBV19 and TRBJ1-2, the complete variable domain reads DGGITQSPKYLFRKEGQNVTLSCEQNLNHDAMYWYRQDPGQGLRLIYYSQIVNDFQKGDIAEGYSVSREKKESFPLTVTSAQKNPTAFYLCASSIGLVSLLGYTFGSGTRLTVV.

This chain joins TRBV11-1 and TRBJ2-7; TRBD1 or TRBD2 may be the D gene (5 bases each). Germline V lookup: CDR1 SGHAT, CDR2 FQDESV (reference sequence). The CDR3 is made up of 12 amino acids. V was clipped by 0 bases and J by 9 bases, with 9 bases between them. Here the CDR3 reads CASSLATGPQYF. DNA for the CDR3: TGTGCCAGCAGCTTAGCAACGGGGCCGCAGTACTTC. The full variable domain, with the rest looked up from reference TRBV11-1 and TRBJ2-7, is EAEVAQSPRYKITEKSQAVAFWCDPISGHATLYWYRQILGQGPELLVQFQDESVVDDSQLPKDRFSAERLKGVDSTLKIQPAELGDSAMYLCASSLATGPQYFGPGTRLTVT.

The chain combines TRBV27 with TRBJ2-1, with 13 positions matching TRBD2. Germline loops: CDR1 MNHEY, CDR2 SMNVEV (reference sequence). V lost 4 bases and J lost 8; bases outside the gene matches: 11. This CDR3 spans 17 amino acids. CDR3 residues: CASSSLQLAGGYYEQFF. In DNA form, the CDR3 reads TGTGCCAGCAGTTCCCTCCAACTAGCGGGGGGGTACTATGAGCAGTTCTTC.

About this clone itself: One junction end does not reproduce the germline sequence, and a read error may be involved. The chain is built from TRBV5-4 and TRBJ2-1, with a possible D match to TRBD1 (5 bases). CDR3 size: 14 residues. CDR1 is SGHNT and CDR2 is YYREEE in the germline V gene (reference sequence). DNA for the CDR3: TGTGCCAGCAGCCACAGGCGCTCCAACAATGAGCAGTTCTTC. It encodes CASSHRRSNNEQFF.

The chain uses TRBV4-1 and TRBJ2-2; possible D gene TRBD1, 6 bases. Germline V gene sequence: CDR1 MGHRA, CDR2 YSYEKL. This CDR3 has 15 amino acids. V lost 1 base, J lost 4 bases, and 10 bases lay in between. For the CDR3, the DNA is TGCGCCAGCAGCCAAGGCCTGGGGGCCACCGGGGAGCTGTTTTTT. Protein product: CASSQGLGATGELFF.

This clone has just one count. The gene calls are TRBV4-1 and TRBJ1-5; D unresolved. The CDR3 runs to 16 residues. Germline CDR1 MGHRA, CDR2 YSYEKL. V lost 0 bases, J lost 3 bases, and 12 bases lay in between. CDR3 loop: CASSQEVVQLNQPQHF. The CDR3 bases are TGCGCCAGCAGCCAAGAAGTTGTCCAACTCAATCAGCCCCAGCATTTT.

The genes are TRBV28 and TRBJ1-4, with a possible D match to TRBD1 (5 bases). Germline CDR1 MDHEN, CDR2 SYDVKM. The length of the CDR3 is 14 residues. V lost 4 bases to trimming and J lost 8 bases, with 14 bases between them. Here the CDR3 reads CASSSGGMGEKLFF. The CDR3 nucleotides are TGTGCCAGCAGTTCGGGGGGAATGGGGGAAAAACTGTTTTTT.

The CDR3 spells CASSERGEASGGSEQFF. CDR3 DNA sequence: TGTGCCAGCAGCGAGAGAGGGGAGGCTAGCGGGGGTAGTGAGCAGTTCTTC. This chain links TRBV9 with TRBJ2-1, with 10 bases aligning to TRBD2. With V trimmed by 3 bases and J by 9 bases, 15 bases remained unmatched. Per germline, CDR1 SGDLS and CDR2 YYNGEE. CDR3 length equals 17 residues.

The genes are TRBV18 and TRBJ1-3, with D possibly TRBD1 on 5 matching bases. The CDR3 sequence is 15 residues long. From germline, CDR1 is KGHSH and CDR2 LQKENI. With 3 bases removed from V and 0 bases from J, the gap between germline ends came to 9 bases. CDR3 sequence reads: CASSPMTDSGNTIYF. The CDR3 DNA follows: TGTGCCAGCTCACCTATGACAGACTCTGGAAACACCATATATTTT.

A single count supports this clone. The CDR3 DNA reads as TGTGCCAGCAGAGGACACGGAAACTATGGCTACACCTTC. This sequence encodes CASRGHGNYGYTF. The J gene is TRBJ1-2, the V gene TRBV6-5; D possibly corresponds to TRBD1 (5 bases). There are 13 residues in the CDR3. V was trimmed by 6 bases and J by 2 bases, leaving 10 bases between them. The germline V gene encodes CDR1 MNHEY and CDR2 SVGAGI.

This rearrangement joins TRBV7-3 to TRBJ2-3; D call uncertain. Trimming pared 0 bases from V and 6 bases from J, leaving 7 bases between. Germline CDR1 SGHTA, CDR2 FQGTGA. There are 13 residues in the CDR3. CDR3 protein: CASSLTRSDTQYF. DNA for the CDR3: TGTGCCAGCAGCTTAACCCGGTCGGATACGCAGTATTTT. Looking up the rest from reference TRBV7-3 and TRBJ2-3 gives the full variable domain: GAGVSQTPSNKVTEKGKYVELRCDPISGHTALYWYRQSLGQGPEFLIYFQGTGAADDSGLPNDRFFAVRPEGSVSTLKIQRTERGDSAVYLCASSLTRSDTQYFGPGTRLTVL.

This chain connects TRBV5-6 to TRBJ2-1, with 7 bases identical to TRBD1. This CDR3 spans 14 amino acids. J was trimmed by 6 bases and V by 9 bases; bases with no gene match: 12. Germline CDR1 is SGHDT and CDR2 is YYEEEE. The CDR3 sequence: CATQKGTEGNEQFF. DNA of the CDR3: TGTGCCACCCAGAAAGGGACAGAGGGCAATGAGCAGTTCTTC.

The chain combines TRBV28 with TRBJ1-3; 7 nucleotides agree with TRBD1. The germline CDR1 and CDR2 sequences are MDHEN and SYDVKM. Trimming cost V 6 bases and J 0 bases; bases outside gene matches: 11. This CDR3 is built from 17 residues. In nucleotides, the CDR3 is TGTGCCAGCAGCCGAACCCCATCAGGGGGCTCTGGAAACACCATATATTTT. Its translation is CASSRTPSGGSGNTIYF. Drawing the rest from reference TRBV28 and TRBJ1-3, the complete variable domain is DVKVTQSSRYLVKRTGEKVFLECVQDMDHENMFWYRQDPGLGLRLIYFSYDVKMKEKGDIPEGYSVSREKKERFSLILESASTNQTSMYLCASSRTPSGGSGNTIYFGEGSWLTVV.